One and the same sample provided the 17 T cell receptor beta chains below, sequenced in a study of regulatory T cells in long-lasting Graves disease. To make TCR beta libraries, researchers used iRepertoire HTBI primers and Arm-PCR of CDR3 regions. TCRdb re-derived calls from the multiplex PCR reads in MiXCR, one entry per CDR3 protein. Of roughly 500,000 distinct CDR3 sequences in the sample, about 20% were seen once. This sample's time point: persistent/refractory GD, antithyroid drugs over 5 years with positive TRAb. RNA extracted from PBMCs served as the sequencing template. The specimen comprised peripheral blood mononuclear cells (PBMCs), sampled when the disease was refractory, from a patient treated with antithyroid drugs. These receptors were collected from a female donor with Graves disease.

This clonotype has a handful of counts. This chain joins TRBV7-3 and TRBJ2-3; TRBD2 might be the D (5 bases). The CDR3 contains 14 residues. V lost 6 bases, J lost 0 bases, and 10 bases lay in between. Germline V gene data show CDR1 as SGHTA and CDR2 as FQGTGA. CDR3: CASSLSGSTDTQYF. CDR3 DNA sequence: TGTGCCAGCAGTCTAAGCGGTAGCACAGATACGCAGTATTTT.

This clonotype was seen many times. The chain recombines TRBV28 with TRBJ1-4; D ambiguous. Looked up from germline, CDR1 is MDHEN and CDR2 is SYDVKM. V dropped 7 bases and J dropped 8 bases, with 23 bases sitting between them. The CDR3 is 16 residues long. CDR3 region: CASTTPRDTTQEKLFF. The CDR3 DNA is TGTGCCAGCACCACCCCGAGAGACACGACCCAGGAAAAACTGTTTTTT.

The chain couples TRBV20-1 to TRBJ2-7; TRBD1 aligns across 7 bases. V shed 3 bases, J shed 0 bases, and the junction held 14 bases outside the gene matches. The CDR3 loop spans 17 amino acids. Germline assignment: CDR1 DFQATT and CDR2 SNEGSKA (reference sequence). The CDR3 DNA reads as TGCAGTGCTAGGCAGCTCCCGGGACAGCGATCCTCCTACGAGCAGTACTTC. It encodes CSARQLPGQRSSYEQYF.

The chain recombines TRBV19 with TRBJ2-2; D not resolved. The CDR3 extends over 15 amino acids. V lost 10 bases and J lost 0, with 15 bases in between. Germline V gene lookup returns CDR1 LNHDA and CDR2 SQIVND (reference sequence). The CDR3 DNA sequence: TGTGCCACCTCAAAAGGCGCCTCGAACACCGGGGAGCTGTTTTTT. Its protein is CATSKGASNTGELFF.

The chain employs TRBV29-1 and TRBJ2-6; D gene ambiguous. V gave up 1 base and J gave up 0 bases, with 7 bases separating them. The V gene's germline CDR1 is SQVTM and CDR2 ANQGSEA. This CDR3 spans 15 amino acids. CDR3 coding DNA: TGCAGCGTTGAAGGCACGGACTCTGGGGCCAACGTCCTGACTTTC. Translation gives CSVEGTDSGANVLTF.

The chain uses TRBV6-1 and TRBJ1-5; D perhaps matches TRBD1 (6 bases). There are 13 residues in the CDR3. V was clipped by 6 bases and J by 4 bases, with 10 bases between them. From germline, CDR1 is MNHNS and CDR2 SASEGT. The chain's CDR3 is CASSGQTNQPQHF. The CDR3 DNA reads as TGTGCCAGCAGCGGACAGACTAATCAGCCCCAGCATTTT.

This clonotype came up many times. The chain combines TRBV2 with TRBJ2-7; weak D call: TRBD2 (5 bases). Trimming shortened V by 7 bases and J by 6 bases, and 16 bases separated the two germline ends. The CDR3 covers 13 residues. CDR1 and CDR2 from the germline V gene are SNHLY and FYNNEI. CDR3 in amino acids: CASTHDAGGEQYF. DNA of the CDR3: TGTGCCAGCACCCACGATGCCGGAGGCGAGCAGTACTTC.

This chain joins TRBV7-9 and TRBJ1-1; weak D call: TRBD1 (6 bases). Germline lookup yields CDR1 SEHNR and CDR2 FQNEAQ (reference sequence). Trimming removed 8 bases at V and 0 bases at J, with 16 bases between. The CDR3 is 15 amino acids. CDR3 nucleotides: TGTGCCAGCTGCGTTTTACAGGGATTGAACACTGAAGCTTTCTTT. Amino acid sequence: CASCVLQGLNTEAFF. The complete variable domain, with remaining parts taken from reference TRBV7-9 and TRBJ1-1, reads DTGVSQNPRHKITKRGQNVTFRCDPISEHNRLYWYRQTLGQGPEFLTYFQNEAQLEKSRLLSDRFSAERPKGSFSTLEIQRTEQGDSAMYLCASCVLQGLNTEAFFGQGTRLTVV.

This rearrangement joins TRBV19 to TRBJ1-2; TRBD1 might be the D (5 bases). Germline CDR1 and CDR2: LNHDA and SQIVND (reference sequence). This CDR3 has 16 residues. The germline V and J ends were trimmed by 9 bases and 2 bases, with 22 bases remaining between them. The CDR3: CARPAAGTGRNYGYTF. The CDR3 DNA reads as TGTGCCAGGCCCGCAGCAGGAACAGGCCGAAACTATGGCTACACCTTC.

This clonotype was found a few times. V gene TRBV20-1 combines with J gene TRBJ2-5, with 7 bases that match TRBD1. This CDR3 has 15 amino acids. In germline, CDR1 is DFQATT, CDR2 SNEGSKA (reference sequence). V lost 4 bases, J lost 5 bases, and 13 bases stayed unmatched. The DNA for the CDR3 is TGCAGTGCTATCAAAAGAAGGGGGCGCAGGGAGACCCAGTACTTC. Translation: CSAIKRRGRRETQYF.

This clonotype was picked up many times. V is TRBV28 and J is TRBJ1-5; D remains ambiguous. The germline V gene encodes CDR1 MDHEN and CDR2 SYDVKM. The CDR3 loop spans 12 amino acids. V dropped 3 bases and J dropped 9 bases, with 9 bases sitting between them. The CDR3 sequence: CASSFSVGPQHF. The CDR3 nucleotides read TGTGCCAGCAGTTTTTCGGTGGGGCCCCAGCATTTT.

This clonotype was seen a handful of times. The rearrangement joins TRBV6-1 to TRBJ2-5, with 8 nucleotides matching TRBD1. V dropped 7 bases and J dropped 4; count of bases not matched to a gene: 8. Germline V gives CDR1 MNHNS, CDR2 SASEGT. The CDR3 runs 14 residues. The CDR3 loop is CASTEGQVGETQYF. CDR3 nucleotide sequence: TGTGCCAGCACGGAGGGACAGGTTGGAGAGACCCAGTACTTC.

The chain has TRBV7-3 and TRBJ2-7, with TRBD2 as a possible D gene (5 bases). Deletions cut 5 bases from V and 5 bases from J, with 22 bases between. Germline-derived CDR1 and CDR2 are SGHTA and FQGTGA. This CDR3 has 16 residues. CDR3 sequence (DNA): TGTGCCAGCAGCCCGACCCCCTTAGCCCGGAGGAACGAGCAGTACTTC. It specifies CASSPTPLARRNEQYF.

The table lists this clonotype with many counts. V gene TRBV27 combines with J gene TRBJ1-1, with D possibly matching TRBD1 (6 bases). Trimming shortened V by 5 bases and J by 5 bases, and 15 bases separated the two germline ends. The CDR3 has 14 residues. CDR1 MNHEY and CDR2 SMNVEV come from the germline V gene (reference sequence). CDR3 DNA: TGTGCCAGCAGTCCAAATCGTCAGGGGACTGAAGCTTTCTTT. Protein product: CASSPNRQGTEAFF.

This clonotype was picked up a small number of times. V gene TRBV7-9 combines with J gene TRBJ1-4; TRBD1 agrees at 8 bases. Germline CDR1 SEHNR, CDR2 FQNEAQ (reference sequence). V lost 5 bases to trimming and J lost 7 bases; unmatched junction nucleotides: 6. The length of the CDR3 is 14 residues. The CDR3 sequence is CASSQDRGVEKLFF. CDR3 bases: TGTGCCAGCAGCCAAGACAGGGGAGTTGAAAAACTGTTTTTT.

The chain employs TRBV9 and TRBJ2-2; no firm D call. CDR3 size: 14 residues. Deletions cut 3 bases from V and 4 bases from J, with 10 bases between. The V gene's germline CDR1 is SGDLS and CDR2 YYNGEE. CDR3 amino acids: CASSGAGITGELFF. Written as DNA, the CDR3 is TGTGCCAGCAGCGGAGCCGGAATCACCGGGGAGCTGTTTTTT.

This clonotype was recorded a few times. The chain recombines TRBV7-2 with TRBJ2-7; either TRBD1 or TRBD2 may fit D (5 bases each). V lost 5 bases, J lost 2 bases, and 16 bases lay in between. This CDR3 is built from 15 residues. Germline-derived CDR1 and CDR2 are SGHTA and FQGNSA. The chain's CDR3 is CASSQLGGTAYEQYF. The CDR3 DNA sequence: TGTGCCAGCAGCCAATTAGGTGGGACCGCCTACGAGCAGTACTTC.